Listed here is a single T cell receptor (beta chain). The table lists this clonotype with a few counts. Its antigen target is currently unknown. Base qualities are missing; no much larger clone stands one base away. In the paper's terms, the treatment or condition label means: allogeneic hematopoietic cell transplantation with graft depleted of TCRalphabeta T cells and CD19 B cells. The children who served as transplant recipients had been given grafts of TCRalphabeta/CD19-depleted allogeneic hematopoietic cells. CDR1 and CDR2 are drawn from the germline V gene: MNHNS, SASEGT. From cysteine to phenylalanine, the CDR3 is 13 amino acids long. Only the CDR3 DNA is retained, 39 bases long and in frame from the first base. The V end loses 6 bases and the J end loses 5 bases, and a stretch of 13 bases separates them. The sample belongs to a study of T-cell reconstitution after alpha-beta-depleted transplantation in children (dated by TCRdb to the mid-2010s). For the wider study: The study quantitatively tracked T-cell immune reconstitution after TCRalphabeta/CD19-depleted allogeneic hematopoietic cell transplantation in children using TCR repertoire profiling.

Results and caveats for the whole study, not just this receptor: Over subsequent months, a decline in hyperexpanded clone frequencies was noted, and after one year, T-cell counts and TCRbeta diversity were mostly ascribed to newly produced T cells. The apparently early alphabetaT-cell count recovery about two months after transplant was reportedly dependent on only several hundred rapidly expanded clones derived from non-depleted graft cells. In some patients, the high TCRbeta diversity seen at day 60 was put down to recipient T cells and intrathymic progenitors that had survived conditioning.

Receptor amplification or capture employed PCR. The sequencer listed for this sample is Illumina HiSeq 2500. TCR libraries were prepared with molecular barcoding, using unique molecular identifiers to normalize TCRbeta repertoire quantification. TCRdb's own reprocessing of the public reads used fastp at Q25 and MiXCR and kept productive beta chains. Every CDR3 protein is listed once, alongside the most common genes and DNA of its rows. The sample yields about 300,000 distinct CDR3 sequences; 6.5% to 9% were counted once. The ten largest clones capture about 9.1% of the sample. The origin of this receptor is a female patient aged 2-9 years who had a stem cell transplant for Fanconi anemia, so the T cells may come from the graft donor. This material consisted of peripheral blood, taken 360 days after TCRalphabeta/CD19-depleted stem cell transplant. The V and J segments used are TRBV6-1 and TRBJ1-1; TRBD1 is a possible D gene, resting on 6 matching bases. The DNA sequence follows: TGTGCCAGCAGATTTACAGGGAGAACTGAAGCTTTCTTT. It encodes CASRFTGRTEAFF.